A selection of T cell receptor beta chains follows, all from one sample in a study of T-cell memory formation after mild COVID-19. TCRdb reprocessed the 5' RACE reads via MiXCR and lists one record per CDR3 protein. The data contain roughly 480,000 distinct CDR3 sequences, roughly 25% of them singletons. The sample comprised PBMCs or a T cell subset sorted from them (not recorded which). The origin of the receptors is an adult woman who had mild COVID-19 (a few samples of this study predate the infection). Cell type and time point are not known. CDR3s include the opening cysteine and the closing phenylalanine or tryptophan. Fields, in order: D gene, J gene, V gene, clone size, CDR3 protein, CDR3 DNA. The D gene is left open where the match is weak. The listing skips clone size in some rows; elsewhere it reads once, few, many or a size class.

D gene: TRBD2
J gene: TRBJ2-1
V gene: TRBV28
clone size: .
CDR3 protein: CASSLAGGPYEQFF
CDR3 DNA: TGTGCCAGCAGTTTAGCGGGAGGGCCCTATGAGCAGTTCTTC

D gene: .
J gene: TRBJ2-3
V gene: TRBV6-5
clone size: few
CDR3 protein: CASSPGASTDTQYF
CDR3 DNA: TGTGCCAGCAGCCCTGGGGCTAGCACAGATACGCAGTATTTT

D gene: .
J gene: TRBJ1-1
V gene: TRBV4-1
clone size: .
CDR3 protein: CASRSALGTEAFF
CDR3 DNA: TGCGCCAGCAGGTCCGCCCTGGGCACTGAAGCTTTCTTT

D gene: TRBD2
J gene: TRBJ2-7
V gene: TRBV7-9
clone size: many
CDR3 protein: CASSLERGNEQYF
CDR3 DNA: TGTGCCAGCAGCTTAGAGCGGGGGAACGAGCAGTACTTC

D gene: .
J gene: TRBJ2-7
V gene: TRBV7-9
clone size: few
CDR3 protein: CASSNPGAESYEQYF
CDR3 DNA: TGTGCCAGCAGTAACCCCGGGGCAGAATCCTACGAGCAGTACTTC

D gene: TRBD2
J gene: TRBJ2-1
V gene: TRBV7-3
clone size: many
CDR3 protein: CASSSGLGVNEQFF
CDR3 DNA: TGTGCCAGCAGCTCGGGACTAGGAGTGAATGAGCAGTTCTTC

D gene: TRBD2
J gene: TRBJ2-7
V gene: TRBV12-3/TRBV12-4
clone size: .
CDR3 protein: CASRGLAGGAGYEQYF
CDR3 DNA: TGTGCCAGCAGGGGACTAGCGGGAGGGGCTGGTTACGAGCAGTACTTC

D gene: .
J gene: TRBJ2-6
V gene: TRBV3-1
clone size: few
CDR3 protein: CASTLGGSSGANVLTF
CDR3 DNA: TGTGCCAGCACTCTCGGAGGGAGCTCTGGGGCCAACGTCCTGACTTTC

D gene: .
J gene: TRBJ2-1
V gene: TRBV20-1
clone size: .
CDR3 protein: CSASGVSNEQFF
CDR3 DNA: TGCAGTGCTAGCGGAGTTTCCAATGAGCAGTTCTTC

D gene: TRBD1
J gene: TRBJ2-2
V gene: TRBV5-1
clone size: many
CDR3 protein: CASSLGQGASTGELFF
CDR3 DNA: TGCGCCAGCAGCTTGGGCCAGGGGGCCAGCACCGGGGAGCTGTTTTTT

D gene: .
J gene: TRBJ2-4
V gene: TRBV6-5
clone size: many
CDR3 protein: CASKGRGLGMRDIQYF
CDR3 DNA: TGTGCCAGCAAAGGACGAGGGTTGGGAATGAGGGACATTCAGTACTTC

D gene: TRBD1
J gene: TRBJ2-1
V gene: TRBV24-1
clone size: .
CDR3 protein: CATSDHDRDRVLEQFF
CDR3 DNA: TGTGCCACCAGTGATCACGACCGGGACAGGGTTTTGGAGCAGTTCTTC

D gene: .
J gene: TRBJ2-6
V gene: TRBV28
clone size: .
CDR3 protein: CASSTRPASGANVLTF
CDR3 DNA: TGTGCCAGCAGCACCAGGCCAGCCTCTGGGGCCAACGTCCTGACTTTC

D gene: .
J gene: TRBJ1-2
V gene: TRBV19
clone size: .
CDR3 protein: CASSIDLGQGFGGYTF
CDR3 DNA: TGTGCCAGTAGTATAGATCTCGGGCAGGGTTTTGGTGGCTACACCTTC

D gene: TRBD1
J gene: TRBJ1-1
V gene: TRBV29-1
clone size: .
CDR3 protein: CSAFRGPEAFF
CDR3 DNA: TGCAGCGCCTTCAGGGGGCCTGAAGCTTTCTTT

D gene: .
J gene: TRBJ2-7
V gene: TRBV20-1
clone size: few
CDR3 protein: CSANSGNPISYEQYF
CDR3 DNA: TGCAGTGCTAATTCCGGGAATCCTATTTCCTACGAGCAGTACTTC

D gene: .
J gene: TRBJ2-1
V gene: TRBV12-3/TRBV12-4
clone size: few
CDR3 protein: CASSPSRIHNEQFF
CDR3 DNA: TGTGCCAGCAGTCCGTCTAGGATCCACAATGAGCAGTTCTTC

D gene: .
J gene: TRBJ2-7
V gene: TRBV5-1
clone size: once
CDR3 protein: CASSLSGVDYEQYF
CDR3 DNA: TGCGCCAGCAGCTTGTCAGGGGTGGACTACGAGCAGTACTTC

D gene: .
J gene: TRBJ1-1
V gene: TRBV24-1
clone size: .
CDR3 protein: CATSGAGTEAFF
CDR3 DNA: TGTGCCACCAGTGGGGCAGGCACTGAAGCTTTCTTT

D gene: TRBD2
J gene: TRBJ2-1
V gene: TRBV12-3/TRBV12-4
clone size: .
CDR3 protein: CASSPTGTSRNEQFF
CDR3 DNA: TGTGCCAGCAGTCCCACGGGGACTAGTCGGAATGAGCAGTTCTTC

D gene: .
J gene: TRBJ1-1
V gene: TRBV7-3
clone size: few
CDR3 protein: CASSLKGGGTEAFF
CDR3 DNA: TGTGCCAGCAGCTTAAAAGGGGGTGGAACTGAAGCTTTCTTT

D gene: .
J gene: TRBJ2-2
V gene: TRBV11-2
clone size: few
CDR3 protein: CASSLGYGGSGELFF
CDR3 DNA: TGTGCCAGCAGCTTAGGGTACGGGGGTTCCGGGGAGCTGTTTTTT

D gene: .
J gene: TRBJ2-7
V gene: TRBV15
clone size: .
CDR3 protein: CATSYPKRTNTYEQYF
CDR3 DNA: TGTGCCACCAGCTACCCTAAGCGGACCAATACCTACGAGCAGTACTTC

D gene: TRBD2
J gene: TRBJ2-1
V gene: TRBV20-1
clone size: few
CDR3 protein: CSAPKGGGASYNEQFF
CDR3 DNA: TGCAGTGCACCGAAAGGCGGGGGGGCTTCCTACAATGAGCAGTTCTTC

D gene: TRBD1
J gene: TRBJ2-7
V gene: TRBV20-1
clone size: few
CDR3 protein: CSAREWDRGPDEQYF
CDR3 DNA: TGCAGTGCTAGAGAATGGGACAGGGGGCCAGACGAGCAGTACTTC

D gene: .
J gene: TRBJ2-1
V gene: TRBV24-1
clone size: few
CDR3 protein: CATSDLGRNNEQFF
CDR3 DNA: TGTGCCACCAGTGATTTGGGCAGAAACAATGAGCAGTTCTTC

D gene: TRBD2
J gene: TRBJ2-7
V gene: TRBV20-1
clone size: once
CDR3 protein: CSASASGGRGYEQYF
CDR3 DNA: TGCAGTGCTAGTGCGTCGGGCGGGAGGGGCTACGAGCAGTACTTC

D gene: .
J gene: TRBJ1-1
V gene: TRBV7-2
clone size: few
CDR3 protein: CASSLRFRQGRTEAFF
CDR3 DNA: TGTGCCAGCAGCTTAAGGTTTAGGCAGGGGAGAACTGAAGCTTTCTTT

D gene: .
J gene: TRBJ2-7
V gene: TRBV6-5
clone size: .
CDR3 protein: CASRGQVQTYEQYF
CDR3 DNA: TGTGCCAGCAGAGGCCAGGTCCAGACCTACGAGCAGTACTTC

D gene: TRBD1
J gene: TRBJ1-1
V gene: TRBV7-2
clone size: few
CDR3 protein: CASSLAGGQGEWSTEAFF
CDR3 DNA: TGTGCCAGCAGCTTAGCGGGGGGACAGGGGGAATGGAGCACTGAAGCTTTCTTT

D gene: .
J gene: TRBJ2-5
V gene: TRBV27
clone size: few
CDR3 protein: CASSLSPWQLQETQYF
CDR3 DNA: TGTGCCAGCAGTTTATCCCCCTGGCAGCTCCAAGAGACCCAGTACTTC

D gene: .
J gene: TRBJ2-2
V gene: TRBV7-9
clone size: .
CDR3 protein: CASRWVGPERPNTGELFF
CDR3 DNA: TGTGCCAGCAGATGGGTGGGTCCTGAGCGGCCAAACACCGGGGAGCTGTTTTTT

D gene: .
J gene: TRBJ1-1
V gene: TRBV7-9
clone size: many
CDR3 protein: CASSLSGGTGEAFF
CDR3 DNA: TGTGCCAGCAGCTTAAGCGGTGGAACCGGTGAAGCTTTCTTT

D gene: TRBD2
J gene: TRBJ2-4
V gene: TRBV7-2
clone size: .
CDR3 protein: CASSSLLAGSLAKNIQYF
CDR3 DNA: TGTGCCAGCAGCTCACTCCTAGCGGGATCCCTAGCCAAAAACATTCAGTACTTC

D gene: TRBD1
J gene: TRBJ2-7
V gene: TRBV4-1
clone size: .
CDR3 protein: CASSQVGGYLAEQYF
CDR3 DNA: TGCGCCAGCAGCCAAGTAGGGGGCTACCTCGCCGAGCAGTACTTC

D gene: .
J gene: TRBJ1-2
V gene: TRBV20-1
clone size: .
CDR3 protein: CSARRDGYTF
CDR3 DNA: TGCAGTGCTAGAAGGGATGGCTACACCTTC

D gene: .
J gene: TRBJ2-5
V gene: TRBV2
clone size: .
CDR3 protein: CASSGSETQYF
CDR3 DNA: TGTGCCAGCAGTGGGAGCGAGACCCAGTACTTC

D gene: .
J gene: TRBJ2-1
V gene: TRBV7-3
clone size: few
CDR3 protein: CASSLIPGSGNEQFF
CDR3 DNA: TGTGCCAGCAGCTTAATCCCCGGAAGTGGCAATGAGCAGTTCTTC

D gene: .
J gene: TRBJ2-1
V gene: TRBV19
clone size: .
CDR3 protein: CASRSGLARRNEQFF
CDR3 DNA: TGTGCCAGTAGATCGGGGCTAGCACGAAGGAATGAGCAGTTCTTC

D gene: .
J gene: TRBJ2-5
V gene: TRBV20-1
clone size: many
CDR3 protein: CSARDLYQETQYF
CDR3 DNA: TGCAGTGCTAGAGACCTGTACCAAGAGACCCAGTACTTC

D gene: TRBD1
J gene: TRBJ1-6
V gene: TRBV6-5
clone size: .
CDR3 protein: CATRRTGPSLNSPLHF
CDR3 DNA: TGTGCCACACGCAGGACAGGGCCCTCACTTAATTCACCCCTCCACTTT

D gene: .
J gene: TRBJ1-2
V gene: TRBV19
clone size: few
CDR3 protein: CASSISGTGRYGYTF
CDR3 DNA: TGTGCCAGTAGTATCTCCGGTACAGGGCGCTATGGCTACACCTTC

D gene: .
J gene: TRBJ1-2
V gene: TRBV7-2
clone size: .
CDR3 protein: CASSAIMPLRAESRGYTF
CDR3 DNA: TGTGCCAGCAGCGCGATTATGCCTCTACGGGCAGAGAGCCGTGGCTACACCTTC

D gene: TRBD2
J gene: TRBJ2-3
V gene: TRBV9
clone size: .
CDR3 protein: CASSARLTGTSGRTFTDTQYF
CDR3 DNA: TGTGCCAGCAGCGCAAGACTTACGGGGACTAGCGGGAGAACTTTCACAGATACGCAGTATTTT

D gene: .
J gene: TRBJ2-2
V gene: TRBV5-1
clone size: few
CDR3 protein: CASSLDGPAATGELFF
CDR3 DNA: TGCGCCAGCAGCTTGGACGGGCCGGCGGCCACCGGGGAGCTGTTTTTT

D gene: TRBD1
J gene: TRBJ2-2
V gene: TRBV15
clone size: .
CDR3 protein: CATSRYGQETGELFF
CDR3 DNA: TGTGCCACCAGCAGATACGGACAGGAGACCGGGGAGCTGTTTTTT

D gene: TRBD2
J gene: TRBJ2-7
V gene: TRBV14
clone size: .
CDR3 protein: CASSSRTSGPYEQYF
CDR3 DNA: TGTGCCAGCAGCTCTCGGACTAGCGGACCCTACGAGCAGTACTTC

D gene: .
J gene: TRBJ1-4
V gene: TRBV6-1
clone size: .
CDR3 protein: CASSGMSEKLFF
CDR3 DNA: TGTGCCAGCAGTGGCATGTCGGAAAAACTGTTTTTT

D gene: TRBD1
J gene: TRBJ1-4
V gene: TRBV5-6
clone size: .
CDR3 protein: CASSFDRGHEKLFF
CDR3 DNA: TGTGCCAGCAGCTTCGACAGGGGGCATGAAAAACTGTTTTTT

D gene: .
J gene: TRBJ2-3
V gene: TRBV27
clone size: many
CDR3 protein: CASSRIQYTDTQYF
CDR3 DNA: TGTGCCAGCAGTCGAATCCAGTATACAGATACGCAGTATTTT